This TCR beta chain was recovered during a study of T cells in localized non-small cell lung cancer. Comments on this clone: What it recognizes is unknown.

TCRdb's copy holds only in-frame clones and misses some; the assay was immunoSEQ multiplex PCR. The sample has more than 1,000 clones; roughly a quarter are singletons. The study, taken as a whole, reports: Uninvolved neighboring lung showed the greatest T cell clonality, exceeding tumor.

Germline-derived CDR1 and CDR2 are SGHRS and YFSETQ. The CDR3 covers 16 residues. Trimming took 2 bases from V and 4 from J, leaving 19 bases between them. This TCR came from a male donor older than 55 with stage I lung adenocarcinoma. The sample consisted of lung tumor tissue, taken before any cancer treatment. The J gene is TRBJ2-7, the V gene TRBV5-1; D may be TRBD1 (5 bases). CDR3 protein: CASSFGLEQVKYEQYF. The CDR3 DNA follows: TGCGCCAGCAGCTTCGGCCTGGAACAGGTCAAATACGAGCAGTACTTC.